A selection of T cell receptor beta chains follows, all from one sample in a study of T cells in Graves' hyperthyroidism and ophthalmopathy. TCRdb recomputed calls from the multiplex PCR reads with MiXCR, one row per CDR3 protein. The table shows under 350,000 distinct CDR3 sequences, with 21% occurring only once. The sequenced sample was blood. These receptors all come from a woman aged 45 to 65 with Graves' hyperthyroidism. CDR3s include the opening cysteine and the closing phenylalanine or tryptophan. The order of the fields is CDR3 protein, CDR3 DNA, clone size, V gene, D gene, J gene. The D gene is left open where the match is weak. For some rows the clone size is stated as once, few or many, or as a class when expanded; others skip it.

CDR3: CASRPSGLYNEQFF
DNA: TGTGCCAGCAGGCCCTCGGGACTATACAATGAGCAGTTCTTC
size: many
V: TRBV3-1
D: TRBD2
J: TRBJ2-1

CDR3: CASSQDRFYEQYF
DNA: TGTGCCAGCAGCCAGGACAGGTTCTACGAGCAGTACTTC
size: many
V: TRBV4-2
D: TRBD1
J: TRBJ2-7

CDR3: CAISEKGGTEAFF
DNA: TGTGCCATCAGTGAAAAGGGAGGGACTGAAGCTTTCTTT
size: many
V: TRBV10-3
D: -
J: TRBJ1-1

CDR3: CSARVLAGYNEQFF
DNA: TGCAGTGCTAGAGTACTAGCGGGATACAATGAGCAGTTCTTC
size: many
V: TRBV20-1
D: TRBD2
J: TRBJ2-1

CDR3: CASSLAVISSYEQYF
DNA: TGTGCCAGCAGTTTAGCGGTAATAAGCTCCTACGAGCAGTACTTC
size: many
V: TRBV28
D: -
J: TRBJ2-7

CDR3: CASSQPRGGLGGNEQFF
DNA: TGTGCCAGCAGCCAACCCCGAGGGGGACTAGGGGGCAATGAGCAGTTCTTC
size: many
V: TRBV3-1
D: TRBD2
J: TRBJ2-1

CDR3: CASSIERTSGRGEQFF
DNA: TGTGCCAGTAGTATAGAACGGACTAGCGGGAGAGGGGAGCAGTTCTTC
size: -
V: TRBV19
D: TRBD2
J: TRBJ2-1

CDR3: CASSLGKSGSSYEQYF
DNA: TGCGCCAGCAGCTTGGGAAAAAGCGGGAGCTCCTACGAGCAGTACTTC
size: -
V: TRBV5-1
D: TRBD2
J: TRBJ2-7

CDR3: CASSLPTGRGPGGYTF
DNA: TGTGCCAGCAGCCTCCCAACTGGAAGGGGGCCGGGGGGCTACACCTTC
size: -
V: TRBV3-1
D: TRBD1
J: TRBJ1-2

CDR3: CASSPPSRALNNEQFF
DNA: TGTGCCAGCTCACCACCGTCCAGGGCCCTAAACAATGAGCAGTTCTTC
size: once
V: TRBV18
D: -
J: TRBJ2-1

CDR3: CASSSSGTAYNEQFF
DNA: TGTGCCAGCAGTTCATCCGGGACAGCCTACAATGAGCAGTTCTTC
size: many
V: TRBV28
D: TRBD1
J: TRBJ2-1

CDR3: CASSYGGTEAFF
DNA: TGCGCCAGCAGCTACGGGGGCACTGAAGCTTTCTTT
size: many
V: TRBV5-1
D: -
J: TRBJ1-1

CDR3: CASTPGQGLEPQHF
DNA: TGTGCCAGTACCCCGGGACAGGGATTAGAGCCCCAGCATTTT
size: -
V: TRBV19
D: TRBD1
J: TRBJ1-5

CDR3: CASSVGRLAGGGTGELFF
DNA: TGTGCCAGCAGCGTAGGCCGACTAGCGGGAGGGGGGACCGGGGAGCTGTTTTTT
size: few
V: TRBV9
D: TRBD2
J: TRBJ2-2

CDR3: CSARERPTNYGYTF
DNA: TGCAGTGCCAGGGAGAGGCCAACTAACTATGGCTACACCTTC
size: -
V: TRBV20-1
D: -
J: TRBJ1-2

CDR3: CSVEAGRGRPEQFF
DNA: TGCAGCGTTGAAGCCGGCAGGGGGCGTCCTGAGCAGTTCTTC
size: -
V: TRBV29-1
D: TRBD1
J: TRBJ2-1

CDR3: CATSTGQGNYEQYF
DNA: TGTGCCACCAGTACGGGACAGGGGAATTACGAGCAGTACTTC
size: -
V: TRBV24-1
D: TRBD1
J: TRBJ2-7

CDR3: CAWSVLEKLFF
DNA: TGTGCCTGGAGTGTACTCGAAAAACTGTTTTTT
size: many
V: TRBV30
D: -
J: TRBJ1-4

CDR3: CASSQVDSGSYEQYF
DNA: TGTGCCAGCAGCCAAGTCGATAGCGGGAGCTACGAGCAGTACTTC
size: -
V: TRBV4-2
D: TRBD2
J: TRBJ2-7

CDR3: CASSEKGNYGYTF
DNA: TGTGCCAGCAGTGAGAAAGGGAACTATGGCTACACCTTC
size: -
V: TRBV6-1
D: -
J: TRBJ1-2

CDR3: CASSLAGGRTGELFF
DNA: TGTGCCAGCAGCTTAGCCGGGGGCCGCACCGGGGAGCTGTTTTTT
size: many
V: TRBV12-3/TRBV12-4
D: -
J: TRBJ2-2

CDR3: CASSPLGTPYRELFF
DNA: TGTGCCAGCAGTCCACTCGGGACTCCCTACCGGGAGCTGTTTTTT
size: few
V: TRBV28
D: -
J: TRBJ2-2

CDR3: CASSHRGQDTDTQYF
DNA: TGTGCCAGCAGTCACAGGGGGCAGGACACAGATACGCAGTATTTT
size: many
V: TRBV11-2
D: TRBD1
J: TRBJ2-3

CDR3: CASSIEAFF
DNA: TGTGCCAGTAGTATTGAAGCTTTCTTT
size: many
V: TRBV19
D: -
J: TRBJ1-1

CDR3: CASSLQGRNTDTQYF
DNA: TGCGCCAGCAGCTTACAGGGAAGAAACACAGATACGCAGTATTTT
size: many
V: TRBV5-1
D: -
J: TRBJ2-3

CDR3: CASSVVASGYEQYF
DNA: TGTGCCAGCAGCGTAGTGGCTAGCGGTTACGAGCAGTACTTC
size: -
V: TRBV9
D: TRBD2
J: TRBJ2-7

CDR3: CASSLQVLYGYTF
DNA: TGTGCCAGCAGTTTACAGGTCCTCTATGGCTACACCTTC
size: many
V: TRBV28
D: -
J: TRBJ1-2

CDR3: CASSSAGAPGELFF
DNA: TGTGCCAGCAGCTCGGCCGGGGCGCCCGGGGAGCTGTTTTTT
size: -
V: TRBV7-3
D: -
J: TRBJ2-2

CDR3: CSAQQDPDQPQHF
DNA: TGCAGTGCTCAACAGGATCCCGACCAGCCCCAGCATTTT
size: -
V: TRBV20-1
D: -
J: TRBJ1-5

CDR3: CSARGGAYEQYF
DNA: TGCAGTGCTAGAGGGGGGGCCTACGAGCAGTACTTC
size: -
V: TRBV20-1
D: -
J: TRBJ2-7

CDR3: CASSSRTGPNQPQHF
DNA: TGTGCCAGCAGTTCCCGGACAGGGCCCAATCAGCCCCAGCATTTT
size: few
V: TRBV12-3/TRBV12-4
D: TRBD1
J: TRBJ1-5